The sequence of this T cell receptor beta chain was determined in a study of Graves' ophthalmopathy and Graves' hyperthyroidism. RNA transcripts served as template for amplifying TCR beta CDR3 sequences. RT-PCR was first run with HTBI primers, then multiplex PCR in a second round. TCRdb used MiXCR to reprocess the multiplex PCR reads, holding one entry per CDR3 protein. The sample contains approximately 460,000 distinct CDR3 sequences, around 15% of which appear only once. This clonotype was seen ten or more times. The antigen is unknown. General observations from the study: In separating ophthalmopathy from stable hyperthyroidism, a 13-signature model achieved 85% to 90% sensitivity and 81.08% specificity. Most expanded thyroid clonotypes above 0.001 frequency also appeared in blood.

The CDR3 spans 13 residues. The V gene end was trimmed by 5 bases and the J gene end by 3 bases; junction bases not matched to a gene: 3. The sequencing input was blood. This TCR came from a woman aged 25 to 39 with Graves' ophthalmopathy. The chain links TRBV12-3 or TRBV12-4 to TRBJ2-5; 7 nucleotides match TRBD2. In DNA form, the CDR3 reads TGTGCCAGCAGTCTTGGGGGGGAAGAGACCCAGTACTTC. This codes for CASSLGGEETQYF.